These 27 T cell receptor beta chains were all obtained from the same sample, sequenced in a study of lymphopenia after photon versus proton radiotherapy. Here immunoSEQ multiplex PCR was the method, and the copy in TCRdb shows in-frame clones only, minus some. Among 35,000 to 40,000 clones listed, around 85% were seen once. The sequences come from peripheral blood, collected from a patient treated with photon-based radiotherapy. These receptors originate from a man aged 50 or older with gastric cancer.

The V call is TRBV30, the J call TRBJ2-7, with 7 bases matching TRBD1. CDR1 GTSNPN and CDR2 SVGIG come from the germline V gene (reference sequence). With V trimmed by 6 bases and J by 2 bases, 10 bases remained unmatched. The CDR3 consists of 14 residues. CDR3 coding DNA: TGTGCCTGCAAACGGGACAGCGTAACCTACGAGCAGTACTTC. It is translated as CACKRDSVTYEQYF.

The chain links TRBV27 to TRBJ2-3, with 7 bases aligning to TRBD2. This CDR3 is built from 15 residues. V was clipped by 2 bases and J by 2 bases; unmatched bases: 4. Germline lookup yields CDR1 MNHEY and CDR2 SMNVEV (reference sequence). CDR3 in amino acids: CASSLTRGDTDTQYF. In DNA form, the CDR3 reads TGTGCCAGCAGTTTAACCCGGGGGGACACAGATACGCAGTATTTT.

The chain recombines TRBV7-9 with TRBJ2-7; D perhaps matches TRBD2 (6 bases). Germline assignment: CDR1 SEHNR and CDR2 FQNEAQ (reference sequence). The V gene lost 6 bases and the J gene lost 6 bases, with 9 bases spanning the gap. The CDR3 has 11 residues. The chain's CDR3 is CASRLAAEQYF. The CDR3 nucleotides are TGTGCCAGCAGACTAGCTGCCGAGCAGTACTTC.

This clone was counted only a few times. This rearrangement joins TRBV5-6 to TRBJ2-5, with a weak D call TRBD1 (5 bases). In germline, CDR1 is SGHDT, CDR2 YYEEEE. This CDR3 comprises 15 residues. With 1 base removed from V and 2 bases from J, the gap between germline ends came to 12 bases. The CDR3: CASSLITAGQETQYF. As DNA, the CDR3 is TGTGCCAGCAGCTTGATAACGGCAGGGCAAGAGACCCAGTACTTC. The full variable domain, rest sourced from reference TRBV5-6 and TRBJ2-5, is DAGVTQSPTHLIKTRGQQVTLRCSPKSGHDTVSWYQQALGQGPQFIFQYYEEEERQRGNFPDRFSGHQFPNYSSELNVNALLLGDSALYLCASSLITAGQETQYFGPGTRLLVL.

J is TRBJ1-3 and V is TRBV28, with D hard to call. This CDR3 contains 15 residues. The V end lost 6 bases, the J end lost 0 bases, and 12 bases lay between the germline ends. Germline CDR1 MDHEN, CDR2 SYDVKM. CDR3 sequence reads: CASSPPSRSGNTIYF. CDR3 DNA: TGTGCCAGCAGCCCTCCTTCGCGCTCTGGAAACACCATATATTTT.

This chain joins TRBV6-1 and TRBJ2-2, with 7 bases that match TRBD2. In germline, CDR1 is MNHNS, CDR2 SASEGT. CDR3 length: 15 amino acids. With 2 bases clipped from V and 5 bases from J, the junction kept 5 bases outside the gene matches. The CDR3 DNA reads TGTGCCAGCAGTGAACGGCTAGCGGCTACCGGGGAGCTGTTTTTT. Translated: CASSERLAATGELFF.

This clone was counted a single time. The V and J genes are TRBV7-2 and TRBJ1-4; D is uncertain. Trimming cost V 4 bases and J 7 bases, with 4 bases left between them. In germline, CDR1 is SGHTA, CDR2 FQGNSA. CDR3 length: 11 amino acids. CDR3 nucleotides: TGTGCCAGCAGCTACGGTGAAAAACTGTTTTTT. Its translation is CASSYGEKLFF.

V and J are TRBV19 and TRBJ2-1; TRBD2 matches 13 bases. Germline V gene sequence: CDR1 LNHDA, CDR2 SQIVND (reference sequence). Trimming took 7 bases from V and 9 from J; bases not matched to a gene: 12. The CDR3 contains 16 residues. The CDR3 nucleotides are TGTGCCAGTAATCCTCCAGGACTAGCGGGAGATGGTGAGCAGTTCTTC. It translates to CASNPPGLAGDGEQFF.

This clone was seen a few times. The chain recombines TRBV19 with TRBJ1-2; 8 nucleotides line up with TRBD1. The CDR3 totals 13 residues. The J segment lost 6 bases and the V segment lost 5 bases, leaving 5 bases of the junction unmatched. Per the germline V gene, CDR1 is LNHDA and CDR2 is SQIVND (reference sequence). The CDR3 region is CASSPTGEDGYTF. The CDR3 DNA reads TGTGCCAGTAGTCCGACAGGGGAAGATGGCTACACCTTC.

CDR3 amino acids: CASSQAGPINEQFF. The DNA of the CDR3 is TGTGCCAGCAGCCAAGCCGGACCAATCAATGAGCAGTTCTTC. The chain is built from TRBV4-2 and TRBJ2-1; D is unresolved. The V gene's germline CDR1 is LGHNA and CDR2 YNFKEQ. The ends were cut back, 1 base at V and 6 bases at J, with 10 bases in the middle. This CDR3 is 14 amino acids long.

This sequence joins TRBV5-4 and TRBJ2-3; D possibly uses TRBD1 or TRBD2 (5 bases each). CDR1 is SGHNT, CDR2 YYREEE, per germline (reference sequence). The CDR3 covers 15 residues. Trimming took 1 base from V and 1 from J, leaving 10 bases between them. The CDR3 loop reads CASSLNGGRTDTQYF. CDR3 coding DNA: TGTGCCAGCAGCTTGAATGGGGGACGCACAGATACGCAGTATTTT.

This rearrangement joins TRBV11-2 to TRBJ2-7; D is possibly TRBD2 (5 bases). Trimming left V 4 bases short and J 5 bases short, with 15 bases between. The germline gives CDR1 SGHAT, CDR2 FQNNGV. This CDR3 spans 14 amino acids. CDR3 sequence: CASSSLWESNEQYF. The DNA of the CDR3 is TGTGCCAGCAGCTCCCTCTGGGAGTCCAACGAGCAGTACTTC.

The chain's CDR3 is CASSLQGRVQETQYF. The CDR3 region has the DNA TGTGCCAGCAGCTTACAGGGACGGGTCCAAGAGACCCAGTACTTC. V gene TRBV7-9 combines with J gene TRBJ2-5; D may be TRBD1 or TRBD2 (5 bases each). The CDR3 has 15 amino acids. CDR1 is SEHNR, CDR2 FQNEAQ, per germline (reference sequence). The V end was cut by 2 bases, the J end by 1 base, with 11 bases between. Using reference TRBV7-9 and TRBJ2-5 for the parts outside the CDR3, the full variable domain is DTGVSQNPRHKITKRGQNVTFRCDPISEHNRLYWYRQTLGQGPEFLTYFQNEAQLEKSRLLSDRFSAERPKGSFSTLEIQRTEQGDSAMYLCASSLQGRVQETQYFGPGTRLLVL.

The V and J genes are TRBV25-1 and TRBJ2-3; D unresolved. Germline V gives CDR1 MGHDK, CDR2 SYGVNS. This CDR3 has 12 amino acids. V was cut by 4 bases and J by 3 bases, with 5 bases left in between. The CDR3 here is CASSGLTDTQYF. The CDR3 DNA reads TGTGCCAGCAGTGGGTTGACAGATACGCAGTATTTT.

The CDR3, as DNA: TGTGCCAGCGAGTTTGGGGGGAACACTGAAGCTTTCTTT. Translation: CASEFGGNTEAFF. The rearrangement joins TRBV28 to TRBJ1-1; tentatively, D is TRBD1 (5 bases). The V end lost 8 bases, the J end lost 1 base, and 11 bases lay between the germline ends. CDR1 and CDR2 (germline): MDHEN, SYDVKM. The CDR3 has 13 amino acids.

The rearrangement links TRBV5-1 to TRBJ2-1, with 10 bases fitting TRBD2. CDR1 SGHRS and CDR2 YFSETQ come from the germline V gene. The CDR3 contains 14 residues. Germline trimming cut 4 bases from V and 5 bases from J; bases unmatched to any gene: 3. The CDR3 spells CASSRLAGNNEQFF. CDR3 coding DNA: TGCGCCAGCAGCCGACTAGCGGGTAACAATGAGCAGTTCTTC.

This clone turned up a few times. The genes are TRBV5-4 and TRBJ1-2; tentative D call: TRBD1 (5 bases). The length of the CDR3 is 14 residues. V was shortened by 5 bases and J by 4 bases, with 15 bases between the two germline ends. Germline lookup yields CDR1 SGHNT and CDR2 YYREEE (reference sequence). Here the CDR3 reads CASSPMGGPYGYTF. CDR3 nucleotide sequence: TGTGCCAGCAGTCCCATGGGGGGTCCCTATGGCTACACCTTC.

This clone turned up a few times. The V gene is TRBV11-2, the J gene TRBJ1-4, with D possibly matching TRBD1 (6 bases). This CDR3 spans 15 amino acids. Trimming cost V 5 bases and J 8 bases, with 18 bases left between them. Germline CDR1 SGHAT, CDR2 FQNNGV. CDR3 coding DNA: TGTGCCAGCAGCAAACAGGGAGGGTTAGGAGAAAAACTGTTTTTT. It encodes CASSKQGGLGEKLFF.

The chain links TRBV5-6 to TRBJ2-1; D gene unclear. Germline-derived CDR1 and CDR2 are SGHDT and YYEEEE. V was clipped by 0 bases and J by 0 bases, with 19 bases between them. The CDR3 length is 19 residues. The CDR3 here is CASSLGTLPITSSYNEQFF. The CDR3 bases are TGTGCCAGCAGCTTGGGGACCCTACCTATAACGAGCTCCTACAATGAGCAGTTCTTC. Full variable domain (remainder filled in from reference TRBV5-6 and TRBJ2-1): DAGVTQSPTHLIKTRGQQVTLRCSPKSGHDTVSWYQQALGQGPQFIFQYYEEEERQRGNFPDRFSGHQFPNYSSELNVNALLLGDSALYLCASSLGTLPITSSYNEQFFGPGTRLTVL.

The chain joins TRBV28 to TRBJ1-4; TRBD1 matches at 7 bases. The V gene end was trimmed by 7 bases and the J gene end by 8 bases; junction bases not matched to a gene: 10. Germline values: CDR1 MDHEN, CDR2 SYDVKM. CDR3 length equals 14 residues. CDR3 in amino acids: CASNPTGIEEKLFF. CDR3 DNA sequence: TGTGCCAGCAACCCGACAGGGATCGAAGAAAAACTGTTTTTT.

The chain carries TRBV7-7 and TRBJ2-5; D call uncertain. This CDR3 spans 13 amino acids. Trimming took off 3 bases at V and 5 bases at J, with 10 bases between the two ends. Germline V CDR1 and CDR2: SSHAT, FNYEAQ (reference sequence). The CDR3 coding sequence is TGTGCCAGCAGCTTTGGACCGTCCGAGACCCAGTACTTC. Amino acid sequence: CASSFGPSETQYF.

This clone is termed medium-sized (0.01 to 0.1%). This chain links TRBV4-2 with TRBJ1-1, with D possibly matching TRBD1 (5 bases). The CDR3 covers 15 residues. Between the trimmed V and J ends, which lost 1 base and 0 bases, there was a span of 9 bases. CDR1 LGHNA and CDR2 YNFKEQ come from the germline V gene. This CDR3 reads CASSQASGMNTEAFF. The CDR3 coding sequence is TGTGCCAGCAGCCAAGCGTCAGGGATGAACACTGAAGCTTTCTTT.

V is TRBV7-7 and J is TRBJ1-1; D not resolved. Germline V gene data show CDR1 as SSHAT and CDR2 as FNYEAQ (reference sequence). The CDR3 is 14 residues long. V lost 5 bases and J 3 bases, leaving 13 bases between the germline ends. The chain's CDR3 is CASSPFQWDTEAFF. The CDR3 DNA sequence: TGTGCCAGCAGCCCGTTCCAGTGGGACACTGAAGCTTTCTTT.

In its sample, this clone is medium-sized (0.01 to 0.1%). This chain links TRBV30 with TRBJ2-1; perhaps D is TRBD1 or TRBD2 (6 bases each). V lost 8 bases, J lost 8 bases, and 25 bases lay in between. CDR3 length: 15 residues. Germline V lookup: CDR1 GTSNPN, CDR2 SVGIG (reference sequence). Here the CDR3 reads CAGLPGLGALHEQFF. CDR3 DNA: TGTGCCGGGTTACCGGGACTGGGGGCTCTGCATGAGCAGTTCTTC.

The V call is TRBV28, the J call TRBJ2-7; possible D gene TRBD1, 6 bases. From germline, CDR1 is MDHEN and CDR2 SYDVKM. CDR3 length equals 19 residues. V shed 5 bases and J shed 9 bases, with 35 bases lying between them. CDR3 nucleotides: TGTGCCAGCAGTGCCACACAAAACAGGGTCACGGCGAATGGGACGTGGCAGTACTTC. Protein sequence: CASSATQNRVTANGTWQYF.

This clone was counted only a few times. The CDR3 spells CASSRDGAGQYNEQYF. The CDR3 DNA reads as TGCGCCAGCAGCCGGGACGGCGCGGGACAGTATAACGAGCAGTACTTC. The chain employs TRBV4-3 and TRBJ2-7; D might be TRBD1 (7 bases). The CDR3 runs 16 residues. V was trimmed by 4 bases and J by 5 bases, leaving 21 bases between them. CDR1 is LGHNA, CDR2 YSLEER, per germline.

This rearrangement joins TRBV27 to TRBJ2-1; D may be TRBD1 or TRBD2 (5 bases each). CDR1 and CDR2 (germline): MNHEY, SMNVEV (reference sequence). The CDR3 has 16 residues. Trimming left V 6 bases short and J 7 bases short, with 22 bases between. The CDR3 protein is CASSPLFSGRTNEQFF. The CDR3 DNA reads TGTGCCAGCAGCCCGCTCTTTTCGGGACGGACGAATGAGCAGTTCTTC.